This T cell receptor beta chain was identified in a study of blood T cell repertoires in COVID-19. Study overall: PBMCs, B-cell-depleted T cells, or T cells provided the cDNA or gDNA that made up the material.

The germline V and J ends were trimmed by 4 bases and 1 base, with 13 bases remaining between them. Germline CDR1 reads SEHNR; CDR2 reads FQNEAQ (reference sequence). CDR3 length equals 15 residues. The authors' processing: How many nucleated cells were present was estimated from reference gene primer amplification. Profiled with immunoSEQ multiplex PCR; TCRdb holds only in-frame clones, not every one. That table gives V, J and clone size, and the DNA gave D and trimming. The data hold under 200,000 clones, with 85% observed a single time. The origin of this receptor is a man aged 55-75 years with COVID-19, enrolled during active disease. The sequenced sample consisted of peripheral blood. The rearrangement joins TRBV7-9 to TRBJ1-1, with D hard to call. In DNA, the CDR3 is TGTGCCAGCAGCTCAAGCCGGGGTGGGAACACTGAAGCTTTCTTT. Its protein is CASSSSRGGNTEAFF.